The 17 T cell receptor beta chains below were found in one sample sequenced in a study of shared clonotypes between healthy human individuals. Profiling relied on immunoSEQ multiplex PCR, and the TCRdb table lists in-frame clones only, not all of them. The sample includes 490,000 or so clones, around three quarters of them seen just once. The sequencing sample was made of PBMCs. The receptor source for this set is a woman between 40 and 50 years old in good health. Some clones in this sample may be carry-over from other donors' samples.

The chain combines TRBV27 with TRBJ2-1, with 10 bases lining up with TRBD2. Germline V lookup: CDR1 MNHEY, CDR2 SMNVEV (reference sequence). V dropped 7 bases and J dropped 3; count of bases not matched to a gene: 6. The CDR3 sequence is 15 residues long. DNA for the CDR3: TGTGCCAGCAACCCCGTAGCGGGAGGCTACAATGAGCAGTTCTTC. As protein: CASNPVAGGYNEQFF.

This chain's CDR3 is CASSSGPGFSEAFF. The CDR3 DNA reads as TGTGCCAGCAGTTCGGGGCCAGGGTTTTCTGAAGCTTTCTTT. V and J are TRBV2 and TRBJ1-1, with D possibly TRBD1 on 5 matching bases. CDR1 is SNHLY and CDR2 is FYNNEI in the germline V gene. This CDR3 is built from 14 residues. Trimming took 5 bases from V and 6 from J, leaving 16 bases between them.

The CDR3 nucleotides are TGTGCCAGCAGTTTTCGAGGGGTTGATGGAAACACCATATATTTT. Translation: CASSFRGVDGNTIYF. The chain is built from TRBV28 and TRBJ1-3; D might be TRBD1 (5 bases). V shed 3 bases and J shed 3 bases, with 12 bases lying between them. The CDR3 has 15 amino acids. Germline values: CDR1 MDHEN, CDR2 SYDVKM.

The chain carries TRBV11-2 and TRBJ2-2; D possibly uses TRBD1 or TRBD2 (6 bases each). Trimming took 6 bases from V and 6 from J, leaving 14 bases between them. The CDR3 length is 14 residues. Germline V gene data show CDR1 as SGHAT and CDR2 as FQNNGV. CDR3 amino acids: CASRRGGGPGELFF. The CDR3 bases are TGTGCCAGCAGACGAGGAGGGGGGCCCGGGGAGCTGTTTTTT.

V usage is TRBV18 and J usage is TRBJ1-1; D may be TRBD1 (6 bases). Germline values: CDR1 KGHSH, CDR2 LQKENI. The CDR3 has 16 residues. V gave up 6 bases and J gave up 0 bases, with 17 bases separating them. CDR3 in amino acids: CASSQRGARMNTEAFF. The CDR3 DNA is TGTGCCAGCTCCCAACGGGGGGCCCGGATGAACACTGAAGCTTTCTTT.

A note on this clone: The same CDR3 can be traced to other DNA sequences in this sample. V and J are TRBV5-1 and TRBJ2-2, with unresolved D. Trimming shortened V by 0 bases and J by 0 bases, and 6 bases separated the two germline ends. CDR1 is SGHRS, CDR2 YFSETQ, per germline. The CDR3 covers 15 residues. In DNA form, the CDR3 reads TGCGCCAGCAGCTTGGGAGCGACGAACACCGGGGAGCTGTTTTTT. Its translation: CASSLGATNTGELFF.

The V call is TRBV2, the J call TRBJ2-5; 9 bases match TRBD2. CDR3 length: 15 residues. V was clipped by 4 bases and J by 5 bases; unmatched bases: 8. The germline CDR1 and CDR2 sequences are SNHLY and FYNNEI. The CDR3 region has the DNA TGTGCCAGCAGTGGGACTAGCGCAACCAGGGAGACCCAGTACTTC. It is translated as CASSGTSATRETQYF.

CDR3 sequence: CASSLERPYSYEQYF. The CDR3 coding sequence is TGTGCCAGCAGCTTAGAAAGACCCTACTCCTACGAGCAGTACTTC. The chain couples TRBV11-2 to TRBJ2-7; unclear D gene. Trimming pared 0 bases from V and 0 bases from J, leaving 9 bases between. This CDR3 is 15 amino acids long. Germline lookup yields CDR1 SGHAT and CDR2 FQNNGV.

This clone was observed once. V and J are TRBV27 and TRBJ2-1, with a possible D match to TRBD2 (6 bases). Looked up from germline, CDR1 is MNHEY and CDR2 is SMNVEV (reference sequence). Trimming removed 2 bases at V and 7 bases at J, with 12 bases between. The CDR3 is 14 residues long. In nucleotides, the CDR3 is TGTGCCAGCAGTTTAGCGGGATTAGTAAATGAGCAGTTCTTC. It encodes CASSLAGLVNEQFF.

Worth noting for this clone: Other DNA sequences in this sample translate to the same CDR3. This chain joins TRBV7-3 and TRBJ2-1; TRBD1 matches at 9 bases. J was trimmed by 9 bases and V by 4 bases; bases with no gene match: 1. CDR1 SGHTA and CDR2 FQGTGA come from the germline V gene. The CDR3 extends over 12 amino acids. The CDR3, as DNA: TGTGCCAGCAGCTCGACAGGGGGTGAGCAGTTCTTC. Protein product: CASSSTGGEQFF. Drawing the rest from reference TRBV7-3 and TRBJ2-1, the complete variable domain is GAGVSQTPSNKVTEKGKYVELRCDPISGHTALYWYRQSLGQGPEFLIYFQGTGAADDSGLPNDRFFAVRPEGSVSTLKIQRTERGDSAVYLCASSSTGGEQFFGPGTRLTVL.

The CDR3 DNA reads TGTGCCAGCAGCTCCCCCAGGGAGCACAGGGTAGGGGGAGAGCAGTACTTC. Translating gives CASSSPREHRVGGEQYF. The chain joins TRBV7-9 to TRBJ2-7; a weak D match, TRBD1 (6 bases). The V end lost 4 bases, the J end lost 7 bases, and 26 bases lay between the germline ends. The CDR3 extends over 17 amino acids. Germline V gene lookup returns CDR1 SEHNR and CDR2 FQNEAQ (reference sequence).

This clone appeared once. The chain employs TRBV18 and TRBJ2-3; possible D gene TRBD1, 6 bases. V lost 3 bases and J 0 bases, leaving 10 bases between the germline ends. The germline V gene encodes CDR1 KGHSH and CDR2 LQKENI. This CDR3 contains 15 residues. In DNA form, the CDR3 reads TGTGCCAGCTCACCTCCGGGACACAGCACAGATACGCAGTATTTT. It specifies CASSPPGHSTDTQYF. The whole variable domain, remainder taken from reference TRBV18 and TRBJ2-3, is NAGVMQNPRHLVRRRGQEARLRCSPMKGHSHVYWYRQLPEEGLKFMVYLQKENIIDESGMPKERFSAEFPKEGPSILRIQQVVRGDSAAYFCASSPPGHSTDTQYFGPGTRLTVL.

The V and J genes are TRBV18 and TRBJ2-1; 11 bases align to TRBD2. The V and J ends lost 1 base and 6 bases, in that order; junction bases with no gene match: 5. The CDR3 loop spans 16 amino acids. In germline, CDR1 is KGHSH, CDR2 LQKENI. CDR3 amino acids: CASSPLTSGASNEQFF. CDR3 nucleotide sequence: TGTGCCAGCTCACCACTGACTAGCGGGGCCTCCAATGAGCAGTTCTTC. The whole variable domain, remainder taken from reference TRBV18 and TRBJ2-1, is NAGVMQNPRHLVRRRGQEARLRCSPMKGHSHVYWYRQLPEEGLKFMVYLQKENIIDESGMPKERFSAEFPKEGPSILRIQQVVRGDSAAYFCASSPLTSGASNEQFFGPGTRLTVL.

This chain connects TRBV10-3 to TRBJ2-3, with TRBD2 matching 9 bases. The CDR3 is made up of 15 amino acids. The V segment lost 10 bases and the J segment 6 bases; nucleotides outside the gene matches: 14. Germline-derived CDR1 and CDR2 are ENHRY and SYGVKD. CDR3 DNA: TGTGCCACCGTTGGACTAGCGCCATTTATGGATACGCAGTATTTT. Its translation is CATVGLAPFMDTQYF.

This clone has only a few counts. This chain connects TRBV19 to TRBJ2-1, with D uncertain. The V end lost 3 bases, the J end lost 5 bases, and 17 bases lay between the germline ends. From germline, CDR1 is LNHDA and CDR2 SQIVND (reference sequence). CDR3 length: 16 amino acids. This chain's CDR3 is CASSIKWLDGHNEQFF. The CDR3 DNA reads TGTGCCAGTAGTATTAAATGGTTAGATGGTCACAATGAGCAGTTCTTC. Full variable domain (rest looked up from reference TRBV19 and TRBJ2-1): DGGITQSPKYLFRKEGQNVTLSCEQNLNHDAMYWYRQDPGQGLRLIYYSQIVNDFQKGDIAEGYSVSREKKESFPLTVTSAQKNPTAFYLCASSIKWLDGHNEQFFGPGTRLTVL.

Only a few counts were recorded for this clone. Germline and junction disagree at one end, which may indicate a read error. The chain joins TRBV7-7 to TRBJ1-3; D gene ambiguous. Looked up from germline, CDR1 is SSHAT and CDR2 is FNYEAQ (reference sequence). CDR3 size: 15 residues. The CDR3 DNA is TGTGCTAGCAGCTTAGACGGAGGCTCTGGAAACACCATATATTTT. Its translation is CASSLDGGSGNTIYF.

CDR3 DNA sequence: TGTGCCAGCCGGCAGACAGGGGGCCCCAATCAGCCCCAGCATTTT. Its protein product is CASRQTGGPNQPQHF. This chain uses TRBV2 with TRBJ1-5; 10 nucleotides align to TRBD1. CDR3 length: 15 residues. Trimming removed 8 bases from V and 3 bases from J; junction bases left unmatched: 7. Germline CDR1 SNHLY, CDR2 FYNNEI.